This TCR beta chain was sequenced in a study of blood T cell repertoires in COVID-19 (dated by TCRdb to 2020 to 2022). The study in broad terms: Samples from collaborators originated in the United States, Italy and Spain and spanned both the acute and convalescent phases of COVID-19. The prospective study material was composed of cDNA or gDNA derived from T cells, B-cell-depleted T cells, or PBMCs. Subjects who had been exposed to COVID-19, were actively infected with it, or had recovered from it provided the deeply sampled blood TCRbeta repertoires that made up the dataset. Nearly every sample came with metadata listing a de-identified subject ID, COVID-19 status, age in years and sex. The samples were drawn from two sources: the first 160 participants of the ongoing ImmuneRACE study, and over 1,000 subjects contributed by 6 global collaborators. Where HLA class I and class II types were available, the types were taken from metadata supplied by the sample provider, not from assay-based typing. The repertoires were released in a freely available public database meant as a resource for research on the immune response to SARS-CoV-2. The paper's findings and limits, for the study overall: The amount of clinical and demographic metadata varied by source and participant and was provided uncurated.

The CDR3, from cysteine to phenylalanine, totals 13 residues. The kept DNA is CDR3 alone, 39 bases in frame from the first base. Compared with germline, V lacks 11 bases and J lacks 5 bases; bases without a gene match: 12. The germline V gene sets CDR1 to ENHRY and CDR2 to SYGVKD. Comment on this clone: The antigen this receptor binds is unknown. Qualities for individual bases were not recorded, and no much larger clone is one base off.

TCRbeta CDR3 regions were amplified from genomic DNA using the immunoSEQ Assay, a bias-controlled multiplex PCR. The authors processed their data as follows. Within the assay, amplification of reference gene primers was used to estimate how many nucleated cells each sample contained. To quantify the absolute abundance of each unique TCRbeta CDR3 rearrangement, sequence reads were collapsed and filtered. For each sample, productive Simpson clonality was calculated as the square root of Simpson's diversity index across productive rearrangements. The immuneACCESS repertoire file appears here via TCRdb, limited to in-frame rearrangements. These files lack a portion of the clones; in checked studies, under half of the deficit traces to unresolved V genes, and the cause of the others is not known. Clone size and the V and J calls come from that table; the DNA yielded D and trimming. The sample has 180,000 or so clones on record, approximately 86% of them singletons. Roughly 8.2% of the sample is held by the ten biggest clonotypes.

The collaborating institutions used their own protocols to collect whole blood in K2EDTA tubes. For TCRbeta analysis, collaborators shipped samples as frozen whole blood, isolated PBMCs, or DNA extracted from either of those sample types. The sequenced material came from peripheral blood. This TCR was sampled from a man between 60 and 70 years old with acute or convalescent COVID-19. The receptor chain draws on TRBV10-3 and TRBJ2-7; TRBD2 matches 7 bases in the middle. The DNA sequence reads TGTGCCCTGGGAGCGGGGACTGTCGACGAGCAGTACTTC. Its translation reads: CALGAGTVDEQYF.